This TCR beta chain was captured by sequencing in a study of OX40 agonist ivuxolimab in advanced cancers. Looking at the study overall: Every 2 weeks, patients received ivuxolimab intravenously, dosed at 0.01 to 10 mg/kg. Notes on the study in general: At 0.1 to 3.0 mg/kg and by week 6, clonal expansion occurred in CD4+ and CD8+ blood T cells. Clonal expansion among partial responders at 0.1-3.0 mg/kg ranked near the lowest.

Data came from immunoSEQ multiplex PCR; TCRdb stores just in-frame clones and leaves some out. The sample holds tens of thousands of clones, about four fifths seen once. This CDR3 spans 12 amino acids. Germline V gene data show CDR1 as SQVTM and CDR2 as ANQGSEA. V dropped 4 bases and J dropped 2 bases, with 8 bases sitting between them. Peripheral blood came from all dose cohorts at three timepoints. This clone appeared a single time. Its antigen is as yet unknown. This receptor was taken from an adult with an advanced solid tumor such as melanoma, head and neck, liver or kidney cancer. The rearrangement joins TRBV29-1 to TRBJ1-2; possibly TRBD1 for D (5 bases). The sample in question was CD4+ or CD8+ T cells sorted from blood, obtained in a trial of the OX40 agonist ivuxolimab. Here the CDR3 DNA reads TGCAGCGTTGTTGAGGGGAACTATGGCTACACCTTC. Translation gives CSVVEGNYGYTF.